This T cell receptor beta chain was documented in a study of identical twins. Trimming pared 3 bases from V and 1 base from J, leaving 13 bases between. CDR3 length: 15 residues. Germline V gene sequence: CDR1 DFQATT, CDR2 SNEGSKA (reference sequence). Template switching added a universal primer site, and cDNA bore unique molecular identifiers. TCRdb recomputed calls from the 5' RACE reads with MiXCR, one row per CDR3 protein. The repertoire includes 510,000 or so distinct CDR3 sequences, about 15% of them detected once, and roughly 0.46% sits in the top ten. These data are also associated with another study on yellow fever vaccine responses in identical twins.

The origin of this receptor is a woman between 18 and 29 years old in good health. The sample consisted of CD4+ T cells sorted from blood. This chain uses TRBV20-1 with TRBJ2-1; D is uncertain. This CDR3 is CSASYGRPSYNEQFF. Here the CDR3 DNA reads TGCAGTGCTAGCTACGGGCGTCCATCCTACAATGAGCAGTTCTTC.